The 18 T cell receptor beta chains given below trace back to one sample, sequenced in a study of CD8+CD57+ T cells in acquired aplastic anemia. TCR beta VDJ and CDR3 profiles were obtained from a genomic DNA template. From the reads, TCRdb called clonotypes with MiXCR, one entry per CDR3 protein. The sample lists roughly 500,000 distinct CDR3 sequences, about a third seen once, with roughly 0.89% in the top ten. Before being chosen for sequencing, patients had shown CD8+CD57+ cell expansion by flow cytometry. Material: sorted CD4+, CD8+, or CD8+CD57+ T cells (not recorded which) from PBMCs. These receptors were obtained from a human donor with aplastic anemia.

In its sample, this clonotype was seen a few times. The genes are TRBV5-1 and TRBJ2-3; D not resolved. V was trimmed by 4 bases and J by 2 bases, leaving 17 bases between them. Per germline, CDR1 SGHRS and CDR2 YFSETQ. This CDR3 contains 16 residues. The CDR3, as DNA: TGCGCCAGCAGCAAGACGGACGCCCCAACCACAGATACGCAGTATTTT. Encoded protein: CASSKTDAPTTDTQYF.

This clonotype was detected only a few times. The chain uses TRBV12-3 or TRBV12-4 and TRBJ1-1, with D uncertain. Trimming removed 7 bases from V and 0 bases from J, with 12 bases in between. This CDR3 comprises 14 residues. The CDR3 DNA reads TGTGCCAGCAAAGGGCGGTTACTGAACACTGAAGCTTTCTTT. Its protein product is CASKGRLLNTEAFF.

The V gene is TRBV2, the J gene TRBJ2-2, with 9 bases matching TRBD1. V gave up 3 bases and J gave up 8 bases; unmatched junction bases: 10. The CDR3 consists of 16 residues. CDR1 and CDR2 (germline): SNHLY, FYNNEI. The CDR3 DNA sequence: TGTGCCAGCAGTGAGGTTTTGGGACAGGGTGGAGGGGAGCTGTTTTTT. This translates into CASSEVLGQGGGELFF.

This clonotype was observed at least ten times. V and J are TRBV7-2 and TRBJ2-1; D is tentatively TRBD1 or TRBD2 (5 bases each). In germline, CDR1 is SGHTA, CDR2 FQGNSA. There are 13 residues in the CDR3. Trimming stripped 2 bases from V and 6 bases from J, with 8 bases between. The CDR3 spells CASSLFGTNEQFF. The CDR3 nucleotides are TGTGCCAGCAGCTTATTCGGGACCAATGAGCAGTTCTTC. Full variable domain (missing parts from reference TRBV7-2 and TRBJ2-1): GAGVSQSPSNKVTEKGKDVELRCDPISGHTALYWYRQSLGQGLEFLIYFQGNSAPDKSGLPSDRFSAERTGGSVSTLTIQRTQQEDSAVYLCASSLFGTNEQFFGPGTRLTVL.

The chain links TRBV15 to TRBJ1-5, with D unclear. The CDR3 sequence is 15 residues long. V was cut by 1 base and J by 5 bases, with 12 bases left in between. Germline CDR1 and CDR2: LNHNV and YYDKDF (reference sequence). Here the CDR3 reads CATSRGAAGDQPQHF. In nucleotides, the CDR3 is TGTGCCACCAGCAGAGGAGCAGCGGGCGATCAGCCCCAGCATTTT.

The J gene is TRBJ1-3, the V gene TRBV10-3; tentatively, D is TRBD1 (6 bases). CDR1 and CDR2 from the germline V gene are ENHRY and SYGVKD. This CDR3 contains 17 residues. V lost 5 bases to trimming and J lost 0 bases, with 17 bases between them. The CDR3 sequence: CAISYSTGLSSGNTIYF. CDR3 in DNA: TGTGCCATCAGTTACTCGACAGGCCTGAGCTCTGGAAACACCATATATTTT.

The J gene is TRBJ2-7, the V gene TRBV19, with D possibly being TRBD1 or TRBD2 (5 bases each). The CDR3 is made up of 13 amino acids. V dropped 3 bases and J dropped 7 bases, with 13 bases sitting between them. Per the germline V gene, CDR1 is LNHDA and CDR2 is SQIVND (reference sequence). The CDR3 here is CASSIEGFGEQYF. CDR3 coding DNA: TGTGCCAGTAGTATCGAGGGGTTTGGAGAGCAGTACTTC.

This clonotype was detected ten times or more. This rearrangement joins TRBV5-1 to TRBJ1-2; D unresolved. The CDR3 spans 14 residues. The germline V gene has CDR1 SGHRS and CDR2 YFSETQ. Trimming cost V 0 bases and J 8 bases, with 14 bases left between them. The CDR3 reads CASSLERGSGGYTF. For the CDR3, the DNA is TGCGCCAGCAGCTTGGAACGGGGATCCGGGGGCTACACCTTC.

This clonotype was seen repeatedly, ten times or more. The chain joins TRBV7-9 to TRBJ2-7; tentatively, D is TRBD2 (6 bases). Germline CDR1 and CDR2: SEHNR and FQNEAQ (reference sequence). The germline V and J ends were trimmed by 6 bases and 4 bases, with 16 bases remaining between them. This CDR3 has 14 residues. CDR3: CASRSGAGVYEQYF. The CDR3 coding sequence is TGTGCCAGCAGGTCCGGAGCGGGCGTTTACGAGCAGTACTTC.

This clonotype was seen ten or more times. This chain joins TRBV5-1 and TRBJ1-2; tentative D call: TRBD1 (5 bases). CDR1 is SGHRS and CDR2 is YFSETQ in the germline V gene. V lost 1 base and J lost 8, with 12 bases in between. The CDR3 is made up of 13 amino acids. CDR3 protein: CASSLIGTGGYTF. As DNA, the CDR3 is TGCGCCAGCAGCTTGATAGGGACGGGGGGCTACACCTTC.

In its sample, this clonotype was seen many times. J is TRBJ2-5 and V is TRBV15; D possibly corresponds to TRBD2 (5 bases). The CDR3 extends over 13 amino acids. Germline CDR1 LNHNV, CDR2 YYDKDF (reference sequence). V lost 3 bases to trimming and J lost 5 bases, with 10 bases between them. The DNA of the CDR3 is TGTGCCACCAGCAGGAGGAGGAGCGAGACCCAGTACTTC. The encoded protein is CATSRRRSETQYF.

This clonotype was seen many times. CDR3 loop: CASSSLYNSPLHF. The CDR3 nucleotides read TGTGCCAGCAGCTCTCTATATAATTCACCCCTCCACTTT. The chain links TRBV7-2 to TRBJ1-6; D ambiguous. Germline lookup yields CDR1 SGHTA and CDR2 FQGNSA. Trimming removed 4 bases at V and 4 bases at J, with 5 bases between. The CDR3 length is 13 residues.

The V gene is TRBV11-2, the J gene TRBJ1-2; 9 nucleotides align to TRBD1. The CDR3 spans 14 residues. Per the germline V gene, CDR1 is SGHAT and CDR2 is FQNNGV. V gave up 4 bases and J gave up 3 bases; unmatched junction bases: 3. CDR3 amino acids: CASSSGQGYYGYTF. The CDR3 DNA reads TGTGCCAGCAGCTCGGGACAGGGTTACTATGGCTACACCTTC.

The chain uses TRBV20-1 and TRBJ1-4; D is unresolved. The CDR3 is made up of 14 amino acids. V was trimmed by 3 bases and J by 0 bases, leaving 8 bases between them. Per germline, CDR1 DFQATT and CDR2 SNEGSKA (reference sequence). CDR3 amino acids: CSARSRATNEKLFF. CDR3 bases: TGCAGTGCTAGGTCAAGGGCAACTAATGAAAAACTGTTTTTT.

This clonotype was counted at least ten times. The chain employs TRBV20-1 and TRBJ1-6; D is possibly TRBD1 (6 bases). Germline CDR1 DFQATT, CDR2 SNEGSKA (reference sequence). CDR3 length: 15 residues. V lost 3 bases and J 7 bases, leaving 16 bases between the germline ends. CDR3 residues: CSARGGDNWNSPLHF. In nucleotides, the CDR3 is TGCAGTGCTAGGGGAGGGGACAACTGGAATTCACCCCTCCACTTT.

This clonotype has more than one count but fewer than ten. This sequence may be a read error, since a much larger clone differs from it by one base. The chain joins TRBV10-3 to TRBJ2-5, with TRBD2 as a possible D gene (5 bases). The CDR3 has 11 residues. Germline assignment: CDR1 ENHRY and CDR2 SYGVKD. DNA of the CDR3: TGTGCCACCCGCGCGTGGGAGACCCGGTACTTC. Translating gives CATRAWETRYF.

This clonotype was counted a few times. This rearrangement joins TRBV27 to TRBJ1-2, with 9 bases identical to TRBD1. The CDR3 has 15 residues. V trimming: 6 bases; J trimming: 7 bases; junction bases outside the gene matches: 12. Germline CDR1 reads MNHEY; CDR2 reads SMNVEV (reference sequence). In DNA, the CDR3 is TGTGCCAGCAGACCCGCTGGACAGGGGAGGATTGGCTACACCTTC. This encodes CASRPAGQGRIGYTF.

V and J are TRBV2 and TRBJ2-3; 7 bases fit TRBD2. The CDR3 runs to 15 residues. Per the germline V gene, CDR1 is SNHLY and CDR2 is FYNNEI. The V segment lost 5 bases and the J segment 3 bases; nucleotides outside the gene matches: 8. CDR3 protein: CASSSPAGVTDTQYF. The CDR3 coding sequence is TGTGCCAGCAGTTCACCGGCGGGAGTGACAGATACGCAGTATTTT.